The T cell receptor (beta chain) under discussion was sequenced for a study of T cells after yellow fever vaccination (dated by TCRdb to the late 2010s). For context, the study as a whole: Libraries from fractions with low cell numbers were prepared with the SMART-Seq v4 Ultra Low Input RNA kit. To follow T-cell clones before and after both primary and booster YFV17D yellow fever vaccination, bulk TCR alpha and beta repertoires underwent longitudinal sequencing. Two healthy male donors made up the cohort, one aged 18 to 29 years and the other aged 30 to 39 years. Blood samples were taken at several timepoints before and after primary and secondary immunization, and bulk PBMC replicates and cell subsets were isolated.

What the study reported, not specific to this receptor: Because the study included only a couple of donors, the extent to which the findings can be generalized is limited. Most clones expanded after primary vaccination (about 95% of CD4 and 88% of CD8) were re-detected after the booster, suggesting that broad memory maintenance occurred. Compared with the primary T-cell response, the secondary T-cell response was weaker but faster, peaking on day 5 rather than day 15. Because abundant contaminating clonotypes from the bulk population could be contained in FACS-sorted repertoires, computational filtering was required. A small fraction of clonotypes showed up in both the CD4 and CD8 compartments, probably as a result of convergent recombination.

Sequencer: Illumina NovaSeq 6000. TCR cDNA was synthesized by 5'RACE template switching, through which a universal primer site and unique molecular identifiers were introduced. cDNA synthesis was primed from both the TCR alpha and TCR beta constant segments. Library amplification used two PCR steps, and the second PCR step added sample barcodes and sequencing adapters. Sequencing of libraries was performed on Illumina HiSeq 2500 (2x100 bp) or NovaSeq (2x150 bp). As for how the authors treated the data: MIGEC handled demultiplexing of reads and collapsing into UMI consensus sequences, while MiXCR performed V(D)J alignment. Vaccine-responding clonotypes were identified with edgeR using replicate PBMC samples, with FDR below 0.01 and a log2 fold change above 5 up to day 15 being required. Each bulk clonotype was labeled CD4 or CD8 based on which sequenced repertoire, CD4 or CD8, contained the clonotype at higher abundance. TCRdb itself trimmed the public reads at Q25 with fastp, ran MiXCR and retained productive beta chains. Here each entry gathers all rows of one CDR3 protein and keeps the most common genes and DNA. TCRdb's processing, not the authors', yielded these V and J calls. Within this sample are around 320,000 distinct CDR3 sequences, with around 10% of them counted one time only. Over 3% of the sample rests with the top ten.

Read against the paper, the sample's treatment or condition label means: live attenuated yellow fever vaccine strain. A standard Ficoll-Paque protocol was used to isolate PBMCs from peripheral blood. CD4 and CD8 T-cell fractions were isolated with Dynabeads CD4 and CD8 positive selection kits. TriZol was used to extract RNA from bulk PBMCs, from CD4 and CD8 fractions, and from dextramer-positive and dextramer-negative fractions. Only a few counts were recorded for this clonotype. This clone's antigen is unknown. No base quality information exists; no much larger clone differs at one position. The CDR3 numbers 18 residues from cysteine through phenylalanine. The CDR3 DNA has 54 bases and is translated from base 1. CDR1 and CDR2 were assigned from the germline V gene as LGHNA and YSLEER. V ends up 3 bases short and J 4 bases short, with an unmatched junction base count of 14.

This receptor chain uses TRBV4-3 and TRBJ2-2; the central 7 bases match TRBD1. This material consisted of CD4+ T cells sorted from PBMCs, taken 45 days after the yellow fever booster vaccination. The source is a man between 18 and 35 years old who received the YFV17D yellow fever vaccine. CDR3 reads: CASSQRLSTGASTGELFF. Read as DNA, the sequence is TGCGCCAGCAGCCAGCGACTTAGCACAGGGGCGAGCACCGGGGAGCTGTTTTTT.